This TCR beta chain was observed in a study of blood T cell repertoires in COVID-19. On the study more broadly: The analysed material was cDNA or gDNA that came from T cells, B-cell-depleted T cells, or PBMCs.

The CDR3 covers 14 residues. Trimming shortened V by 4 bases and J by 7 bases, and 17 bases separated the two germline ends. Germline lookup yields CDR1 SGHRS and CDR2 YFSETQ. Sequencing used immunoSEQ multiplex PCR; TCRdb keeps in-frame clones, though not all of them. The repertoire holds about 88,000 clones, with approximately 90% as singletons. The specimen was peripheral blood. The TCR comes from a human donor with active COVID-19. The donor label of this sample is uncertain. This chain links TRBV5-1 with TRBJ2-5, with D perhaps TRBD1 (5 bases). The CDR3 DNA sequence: TGCGCCAGCAGCCCGGATGGGGTGCAGGGGACCCAGTACTTC. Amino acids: CASSPDGVQGTQYF. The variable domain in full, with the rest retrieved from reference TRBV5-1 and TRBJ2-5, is KAGVTQTPRYLIKTRGQQVTLSCSPISGHRSVSWYQQTPGQGLQFLFEYFSETQRNKGNFPGRFSGRQFSNSRSEMNVSTLELGDSALYLCASSPDGVQGTQYFGPGTRLLVL.